This T cell receptor beta chain appears in the sequencing data of a study of blood T cell repertoires in COVID-19. Libraries were prepared by immunoSEQ multiplex PCR; TCRdb keeps only in-frame clonotypes and omits some of them. The data show over 200,000 clones, approximately 80% seen once. Either two negative PCRs, clearance, or symptom resolution qualified Cohort 3 donors as recovered. V shed 3 bases, J shed 1 base, and the junction held 5 bases outside the gene matches. The germline gives CDR1 KGHDR, CDR2 SFDVKD. The CDR3 is 16 amino acids. The origin of this receptor is a man between 60 and 75 years old who had recovered from COVID-19. The sample was PBMCs or T cells enriched from blood (not recorded which). The chain couples TRBV24-1 to TRBJ2-3; 8 bases line up with TRBD1. The CDR3: CATSDPGGAGTDTQYF. The CDR3 coding sequence is TGTGCCACCAGTGATCCAGGGGGCGCGGGCACAGATACGCAGTATTTT.